This T cell receptor (beta chain) was recorded in a study of blood T cell repertoires in COVID-19 (TCRdb year 2020). For the wider study: Collaborator samples came from the United States, Italy and Spain and covered acute and convalescent phases of COVID-19. The prospective study material was composed of cDNA or gDNA derived from T cells, B-cell-depleted T cells, or PBMCs. The dataset comprised deeply sampled blood TCRbeta repertoires from subjects exposed to, actively infected with, or recovered from COVID-19. The repertoires were released in a freely available public database meant as a resource for research on the immune response to SARS-CoV-2. The samples were drawn from two sources: the first 160 participants of the ongoing ImmuneRACE study, and 1,000 to 1,500 subjects contributed by 6 global collaborators. Nearly every sample came with metadata listing a de-identified subject ID, COVID-19 status, age in years and sex. Where available, HLA class I and class II types were taken from metadata supplied by the sample provider and were not determined by assay-based typing. The full study reports these points: How much clinical and demographic metadata was included differed by source and by participant, and the metadata was provided uncurated.

Collaborating institutions collected whole blood in K2EDTA tubes following their own protocols. For TCRbeta analysis, collaborator samples were shipped as frozen whole blood, as isolated PBMCs, or as DNA extracted from either sample type. As for this clone: Its antigen is not yet known. Per-nucleotide qualities are absent, and no much larger clonotype sits a single base away.

TCRbeta CDR3 regions were amplified from genomic DNA using the immunoSEQ Assay, a bias-controlled multiplex PCR. On the authors' methods: The number of nucleated cells in each sample was estimated by amplification of reference gene primers within the assay. Sequence reads were collapsed and filtered to measure the absolute abundance of every unique TCRbeta CDR3 rearrangement. For each sample, productive Simpson clonality was calculated as the square root of Simpson's diversity index over productive rearrangements. This is the immuneACCESS table as TCRdb keeps it, with only in-frame sequences that have V and J called. A part of the clones is gone; compared with another copy, unresolved V genes explain less than half, and the rest is unexplained. V and J calls and clone size are copied from that table; D and trimming were computed from the DNA. A total of some 320,000 clones appear in this sample, about 82% of them only once. The ten largest account for 6% to 9% of the sample.

This TCR derives from a human donor in a cohort sampled during active COVID-19. Sequenced sample: peripheral blood.

The CDR3 is CASSQDPWTGAYEQYF. At the DNA level, the sequence is TGTGCCAGCAGCCAAGATCCCTGGACAGGAGCCTACGAGCAGTACTTC. This chain joins TRBV14 to TRBJ2-7; the central 7 bases match TRBD1. CDR1 is given as SGHDN and CDR2 as FVKESK, both from the germline V gene. For this chain, trimming is 0 bases at the V end and 2 bases at the J end, and the number of junction bases without a gene match is 7. The CDR3 starts with the cysteine, ends with the phenylalanine, and has 16 residues. The entry retains the CDR3 DNA only, 48 bases that are in frame from base 1.